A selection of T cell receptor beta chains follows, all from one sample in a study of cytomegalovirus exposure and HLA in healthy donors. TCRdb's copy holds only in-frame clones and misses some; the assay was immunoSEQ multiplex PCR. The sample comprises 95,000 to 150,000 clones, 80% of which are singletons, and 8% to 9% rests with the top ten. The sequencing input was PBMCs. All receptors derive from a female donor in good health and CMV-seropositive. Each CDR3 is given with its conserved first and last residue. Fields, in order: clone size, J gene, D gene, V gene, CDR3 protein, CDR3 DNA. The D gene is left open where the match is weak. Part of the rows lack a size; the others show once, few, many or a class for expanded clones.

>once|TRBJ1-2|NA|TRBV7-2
CASSSRQRSGGGYTF
TGTGCCAGCAGCTCCAGACAGCGATCGGGAGGTGGCTACACCTTC
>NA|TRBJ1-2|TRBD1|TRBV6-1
CASTSPGGNYGYTF
TGTGCCAGCACTTCTCCAGGGGGTAACTATGGCTACACCTTC
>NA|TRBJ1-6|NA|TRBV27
CASSLYGGPLHF
TGTGCCAGCAGTTTATACGGGGGGCCCCTCCACTTT
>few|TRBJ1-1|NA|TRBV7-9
CASSRFGGTATEAFF
TGTGCCAGCAGCCGGTTTGGAGGGACCGCCACTGAAGCTTTCTTT
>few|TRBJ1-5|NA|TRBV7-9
CASSVDSSNQPQHF
TGTGCCAGCAGCGTAGACAGTAGCAATCAGCCCCAGCATTTT
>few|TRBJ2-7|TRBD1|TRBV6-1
CASSGLDRGRHEQYF
TGTGCCAGCAGCGGCTTAGACAGGGGGCGACACGAGCAGTACTTC
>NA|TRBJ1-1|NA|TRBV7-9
CASSPWANTEAFF
TGTGCCAGCAGCCCCTGGGCGAACACTGAAGCTTTCTTT
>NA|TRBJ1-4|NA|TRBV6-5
CASSYSWAENEKLFF
TGTGCCAGCAGTTACTCTTGGGCCGAGAACGAAAAACTGTTTTTT
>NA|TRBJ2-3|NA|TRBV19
CASTILGGGTDTQYF
TGTGCCAGTACTATATTGGGGGGTGGGACAGATACGCAGTATTTT
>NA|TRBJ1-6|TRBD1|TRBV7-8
CASSWDRESPLHF
TGTGCCAGCAGCTGGGACAGGGAATCACCCCTCCACTTT
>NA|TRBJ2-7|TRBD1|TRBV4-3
CASSQATGGSYEQYF
TGCGCCAGCAGCCAAGCAACAGGGGGCTCCTACGAGCAGTACTTC
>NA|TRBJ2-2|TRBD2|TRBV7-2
CASSLAHSGGNTGELFF
TGTGCCAGCAGCTTAGCGCACAGCGGGGGGAACACCGGGGAGCTGTTTTTT
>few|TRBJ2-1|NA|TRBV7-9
CASSLFAGAGNEQFF
TGTGCCAGCAGCTTATTCGCGGGGGCCGGCAATGAGCAGTTCTTC
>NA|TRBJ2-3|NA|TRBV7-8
CASSSPTRAYTDTQYF
TGTGCCAGCAGCTCTCCGACTAGGGCATACACAGATACGCAGTATTTT
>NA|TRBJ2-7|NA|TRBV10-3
CAISVGQAPDEQYF
TGTGCCATCAGTGTAGGTCAGGCCCCCGACGAGCAGTACTTC
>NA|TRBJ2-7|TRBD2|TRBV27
CASSRAGGPIEQYF
TGTGCCAGCAGTAGGGCGGGGGGGCCAATCGAGCAGTACTTC
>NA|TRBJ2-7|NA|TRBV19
CASSIDSSYEQYF
TGTGCCAGTAGTATAGACAGCTCCTACGAGCAGTACTTC
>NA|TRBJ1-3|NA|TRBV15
CATSRDRGSGNTIYF
TGTGCCACCAGCAGAGATCGGGGGTCTGGAAACACCATATATTTT
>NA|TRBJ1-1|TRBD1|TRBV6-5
CASRPGGQNTEAFF
TGTGCCAGCAGACCAGGGGGACAAAACACTGAAGCTTTCTTT
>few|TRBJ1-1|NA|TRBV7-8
CASSRDRNTEAFF
TGTGCCAGCAGCCGTGACAGGAACACTGAAGCTTTCTTT
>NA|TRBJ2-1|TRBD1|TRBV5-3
CAGHTRQGICNEQFF
TGTGCCGGACACACAAGACAGGGAATTTGCAATGAGCAGTTCTTC
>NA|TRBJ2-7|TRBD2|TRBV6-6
CASGLVRGYEQYF
TGTGCCAGCGGACTAGTCAGAGGGTACGAGCAGTACTTC
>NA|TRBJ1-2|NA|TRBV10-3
CAISVDSNYGYTF
TGTGCCATCAGTGTAGACAGTAACTATGGCTACACCTTC
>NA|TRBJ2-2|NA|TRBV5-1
CASSLEQGRTGELFF
TGCGCCAGCAGCTTGGAACAGGGACGTACCGGGGAGCTGTTTTTT
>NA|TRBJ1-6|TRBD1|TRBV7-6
CASSPTTGGNSPLHF
TGTGCCAGCAGCCCAACCACAGGGGGTAATTCACCCCTCCACTTT
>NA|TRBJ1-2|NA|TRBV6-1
CASSENFQGGYTF
TGTGCCAGCAGTGAAAATTTTCAGGGGGGCTACACCTTC
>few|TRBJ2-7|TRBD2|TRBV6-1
CASRSGTSSSYEQYF
TGTGCCAGCAGATCCGGGACTAGCTCCTCATACGAGCAGTACTTC
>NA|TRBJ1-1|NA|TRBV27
CASSLAHRGEAFF
TGTGCCAGCAGTTTAGCACATAGAGGTGAAGCTTTCTTT
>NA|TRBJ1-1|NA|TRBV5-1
CASSLAHMNTEAFF
TGCGCCAGCAGCTTGGCACACATGAACACTGAAGCTTTCTTT
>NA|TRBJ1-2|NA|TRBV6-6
CASSPSRDGYTF
TGTGCCAGCAGCCCGAGCCGTGATGGCTACACCTTC
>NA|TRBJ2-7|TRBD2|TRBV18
CASSRNSGAYEQYF
TGTGCCAGCTCACGGAACAGCGGGGCCTACGAGCAGTACTTC
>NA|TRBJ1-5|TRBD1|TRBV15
CATSSDAGGRNQPQHF
TGTGCCACCAGCAGTGATGCAGGGGGTCGGAATCAGCCCCAGCATTTT
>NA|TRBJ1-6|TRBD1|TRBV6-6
CASSYSGTGGGSPLHF
TGTGCCAGCAGTTACTCGGGTACAGGGGGCGGTTCACCCCTCCACTTT
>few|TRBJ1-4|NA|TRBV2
CASSGLGGTNEKLFF
TGTGCCAGCAGTGGTTTGGGAGGGACTAATGAAAAACTGTTTTTT
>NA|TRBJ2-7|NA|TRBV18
CASSPRQASHEQYF
TGTGCCAGCTCACCTCGGCAGGCTTCCCACGAGCAGTACTTC
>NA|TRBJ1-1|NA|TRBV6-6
CASSYARSTEAFF
TGTGCCAGCAGTTACGCCCGGTCCACTGAAGCTTTCTTT
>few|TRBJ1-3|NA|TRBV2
CASSDRFGGSSGNTIYF
TGTGCCAGCAGTGATCGGTTTGGCGGATCCTCTGGAAACACCATATATTTT
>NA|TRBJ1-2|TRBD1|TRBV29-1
CSAPQGEDGYTF
TGCAGCGCCCCACAGGGGGAGGACGGCTACACCTTC
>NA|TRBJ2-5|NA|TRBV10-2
CASSGRDRWETQYF
TGCGCCAGCAGTGGGAGAGATCGTTGGGAGACCCAGTACTTC
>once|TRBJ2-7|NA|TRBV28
CASSRPDSFLSEQYF
TGTGCCAGCAGTAGGCCCGACAGTTTCCTAAGTGAGCAGTACTTC
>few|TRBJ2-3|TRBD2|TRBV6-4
CASSDSPSGGGTDTQYF
TGTGCCAGCAGTGACTCTCCTAGCGGGGGAGGCACAGATACGCAGTATTTT
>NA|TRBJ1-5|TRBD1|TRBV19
CASSTTGGISQPQHF
TGTGCCAGTAGTACCACAGGGGGCATCAGCCAGCCCCAGCATTTT
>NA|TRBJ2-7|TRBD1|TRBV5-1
CASSSGTGNEQYF
TGCGCCAGCAGCTCCGGGACAGGAAACGAGCAGTACTTC
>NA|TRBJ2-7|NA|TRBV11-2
CASSFSLGSYEQYF
TGTGCCAGCAGCTTTTCACTAGGTTCCTACGAGCAGTACTTC
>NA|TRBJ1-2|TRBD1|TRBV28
CASRRYQGGRNYGYTF
TGTGCCAGCAGGAGGTACCAGGGGGGAAGAAACTATGGCTACACCTTC
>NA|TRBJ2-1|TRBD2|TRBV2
CASTASGGTYNEQFF
TGTGCCAGCACGGCTAGCGGGGGTACCTACAATGAGCAGTTCTTC
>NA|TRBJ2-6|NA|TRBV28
CASSLHRGGSGANVLTF
TGTGCCAGCAGTTTACACAGGGGGGGCTCTGGGGCCAACGTCCTGACTTTC
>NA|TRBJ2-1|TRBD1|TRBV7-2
CASSLAGRTGQFF
TGTGCCAGCAGCTTAGCGGGACGGACAGGGCAGTTCTTC
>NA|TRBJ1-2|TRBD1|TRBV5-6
CASSLAGTGRDGYTF
TGTGCCAGCAGCTTGGCTGGGACAGGGCGGGATGGCTACACCTTC